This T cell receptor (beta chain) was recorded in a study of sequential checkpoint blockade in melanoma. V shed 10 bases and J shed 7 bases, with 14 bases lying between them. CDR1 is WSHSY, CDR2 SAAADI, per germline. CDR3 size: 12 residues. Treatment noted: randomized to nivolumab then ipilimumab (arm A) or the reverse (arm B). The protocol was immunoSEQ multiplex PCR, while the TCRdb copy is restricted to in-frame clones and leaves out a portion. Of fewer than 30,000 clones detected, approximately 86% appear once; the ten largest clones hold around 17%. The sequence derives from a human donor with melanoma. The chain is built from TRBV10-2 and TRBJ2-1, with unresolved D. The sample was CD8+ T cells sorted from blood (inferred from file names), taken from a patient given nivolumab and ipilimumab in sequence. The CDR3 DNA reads TGCGCCACCTACAGTATACAAAATGAGCAGTTCTTC. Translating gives CATYSIQNEQFF.